This T cell receptor beta chain was observed in a study of cytomegalovirus exposure and HLA in healthy donors (dated by TCRdb to 2016 to 2017). Regarding the study in general: In an earlier analysis of under 600 of the donors, under 300 Gb of sequence data and 120 million or so unique TCR beta sequences from 150 million to 200 million T cells were reported. To predict cytomegalovirus infection status, the study combined high-throughput TCR immunosequencing, statistical association of individual TCRs with disease status, and machine learning. A handful of DR-DQ haplotypes were treated as single units for association and clustering because of strong linkage in the cohort. Class I and class II HLA loci were covered by the typing at four-digit resolution. An early release that covered some 630 HLA-typed donors contained approximately 300 gigabases of sequencing data and approximately 85 million unique TCR sequences. Every repertoire in the discovery cohort had been generated on one and the same sequencing platform. The genetic ancestry cluster associated with self-reported Caucasian donors included 65% to 90% of the 398 genotyped donors. Among 300 to 500 genotyped donors of the cohort, an average of around 250,000 unique TCR beta nucleotide sequences was sequenced per donor, of which about 20% were non-productive. A separate validation cohort of 100 to 150 different subjects was used in addition to the roughly 640-subject first cohort. Typing coverage differed by locus: A, B, C, DRB1 and DQB1 were typed in roughly 620-640 donors, DQA1 in roughly 510, DPA1 in around 610, and DPB1 in 400 to 490. A later genetic analysis used genome-wide SNP genotypes for about 55% of the 666 donors, treating that subset as a discovery cohort. Donor age, sex, ethnicity and CMV serostatus were compiled alongside the repertoire data. A later analysis re-analyzed previously published TCR beta repertoires from 600 to 850 donors and added high-resolution HLA genotyping to study TCR occurrence patterns. Rather than using new phenotypic data, the later analysis identified candidate immune exposures from TCR beta sequences and from how often those sequences occurred across donors. The T cell repertoires of under 750 subjects were profiled by immunosequencing and related to cytomegalovirus serostatus. The study was designed to test whether signatures of past pathogen exposure could be identified by cataloging public T cell receptors. To decide whether each TCR beta V gene segment behaved as functional or pseudogenic, an earlier analysis of some 570 of the donors relied on high-throughput TCR beta sequencing. On the study overall, not on this receptor specifically: While some public TCRs were present in many individuals, most TCR sequences turned up only very rarely across donors. According to a later genetic analysis, donors in an Asian-associated ancestry cluster had fewer N-insertions in productive TCRs than the approximately 670-donor mean. At a false discovery rate of 0.05, a later analysis linked 15,000 to 20,000 TCR beta sequences to specific HLA alleles. According to a later analysis, parvovirus B19, influenza, CMV and Epstein-Barr virus appeared linked to several top co-occurrence clusters. In a later analysis, HLA-associated TCR beta chains were found to be more clonally expanded and to have lower generation probabilities than equally common non-associated chains. V-gene and J-gene trimming of TCR beta chains was associated with a missense DCLRE1C variant in a later genetic analysis, and the association was replicated in an independent cohort. A further reported finding was that TCR beta sequences accurately predicted the HLA-A and HLA-B alleles for most subjects in the first cohort. Correlated functional status among segregating V segments might be attributable to linkage disequilibrium, but an unknown experimental factor could not be ruled out. In both the original and validation cohorts, the classifier was reported to diagnose cytomegalovirus status with high specificity and sensitivity. When HLA alleles, especially DR and DQ, strongly co-occurred, TCR associations were difficult to assign to individual alleles. In a later analysis, the rate of TCR association differed among HLA loci, with DRB1 alleles having the most associated TCRs and HLA-C alleles having the fewest. This cohort had only TCR beta chains sequenced, and the lack of alpha or paired-chain data limited which features could be detected. A total of roughly 160 TCR beta chains were listed by the study as associated with cytomegalovirus. In an earlier analysis of some 500 of the donors, most TCR beta V segments appeared in productive rearrangements about 90% or about 30% of the time, broadly matching IMGT annotations. In a later analysis, most CMV-associated TCR beta chains were found to appear HLA-restricted, with HLA associations seemingly driven largely by CMV exposure. HLA typing was unavailable for some donors at each locus, so association tests used only the typed subset. It was suggested by the authors that the approach could potentially be generalized to other disease states and immunological phenotypes. Roughly uniform sequencing depth across donors was assumed in presence/absence analyses, although this assumption may not hold. Fewer than 20 rarely observed V segments, including chromosome 9 orphons, were excluded from the earlier analysis of almost 600 of the donors because counts were too low. For the cohort, immune exposure information was limited to CMV serostatus. Some IMGT-functional V segments, including TRBV6-2 and TRBV6-3, could not be distinguished by the 87-base-pair reads and were therefore excluded. Three of the identified cytomegalovirus-associated TCR beta chains were confirmed in vitro to be specific for cytomegalovirus antigens. A group of highly shared sequence variants was considered likely to be a technical artifact of the sequencing pipeline.

Comments on this clone: The antigen it binds to is not known. No base quality values were provided; no much bigger clone lies one nucleotide off.

The cohort consisted of 600 or so healthy bone marrow donors. At the time of sampling, every cohort member was nominally healthy, though immune exposures that went unrecorded were likely present. The donor was CMV seropositive and belonged to the group of 250 to 300 seropositive cohort members. Every donor gave a peripheral blood sample, and the peripheral blood mononuclear cells from that sample were used for TCR beta sequencing. The Qiagen DNeasy Blood Extraction Kit was used to extract genomic DNA from the blood cell samples. The library was built by means of the immunoSEQ multiplex PCR assay. A mixture of 60 forward primers for TCR Vbeta segments and 13 reverse primers for TCR Jbeta segments was used in the multiplex PCR. Amplification of the CDR3 region of rearranged TCR beta genes was performed with a multiplex PCR assay on genomic DNA. Amplified TCR beta libraries were sequenced as 87-base-pair reads on the Illumina HiSeq System. In the authors' own workflow: Across the roughly 670 repertoires, a later analysis counted some 80 million unique TCR beta chains, roughly 11 million of which were shared by at least two donors. A nearest-neighbor algorithm error-corrected the raw reads and collapsed the reads into unique sequences, merging closely related sequences to remove PCR and sequencing errors. V, D and J gene segments were assigned by aligning CDR3 sequences to IMGT reference sequences. Each retained sequence needed at least a six-nucleotide match to both a V gene segment and a J gene segment. A rearrangement was called productive if the CDR3 had no stop codons and remained in frame with V and J, and every other rearrangement was called non-productive. Following IMGT convention, CDR3 was defined as the stretch from the second conserved V-encoded cysteine to the conserved J-encoded phenylalanine. In an earlier analysis of around 570 of the donors, sequences lacking an unambiguous match to a single V gene segment were excluded. In an earlier analysis of 450 to 700 of the donors, V segments were called functional above 56.7% productive rearrangements and were called segregating when the between-donor standard deviation exceeded 5%. A statistical classification framework was built to diagnose cytomegalovirus status from the catalog of TCR beta chain sequences. In a later analysis, TCR nucleotide sequences were compared against IMGT/GENE-DB human TR gene sequences so that V and J genes could be assigned. The TCRdist pipeline was used in a later analysis to assign CDR3 sequences and most-parsimonious VDJ recombination scenarios. In a later analysis, each TCR beta chain was defined by its CDR3 amino acid sequence together with its V-gene family, and reads lacking a unique V-gene family were excluded. In a later analysis, fewer than 600 highly shared, low-generation-probability nucleotide sequences were removed to address suspected cross-contamination and a sequencing artifact. In a later analysis, a clonal expansion index for each public chain was calculated from normalized within-repertoire ranks of inferred template counts. A later analysis computed generation probabilities with a VDJ recombination model fitted to out-of-frame rearrangements, and checked the results against IGoR. In a later analysis, hypergeometric tests were used to score TCR-TCR, TCR-HLA and TCR-CMV co-occurrence, with a repertoire-size bias correction applied to TCR pairs. In a later analysis, false discovery rates were estimated by permuting HLA or CMV assignments 20 times. A later analysis grouped co-occurring TCRs with DBSCAN, adding TCRdist sequence similarity when clustering within HLA-allele-positive subsets. For co-occurrence clustering, repertoires with fewer than 30,000 or more than 120,000 public chains were excluded, along with about five repertoires with anomalous nucleotide sharing. TCRdb holds this immuneACCESS table with in-frame rearrangements only. Some clones are missing; in checked studies, unresolved V genes explain under half, and the rest has no known cause. V and J calls and clone size are as listed in that table; D and trimming were resolved from the DNA. For this sample the table gives approximately 100,000 clones, of which approximately 80% were detected only once. Around 15% of the sample lies in the top ten.

The CDR1 and CDR2 encoded by the germline V gene (reference sequence) are LNHDA and SQIVND. The CDR3, from cysteine to phenylalanine, totals 13 residues. This entry keeps only the CDR3 DNA: 39 bases, framed from base 1. Deletion took 1 base off V and 2 bases off J, with a span of 5 bases between the germline ends. The rearranged segments are TRBV19 and TRBJ1-2; the D gene assignment is ambiguous. Input material: PBMCs. The clonotype comes from a man aged 55 to 69 in good health and CMV-seropositive. DNA sequence: TGTGCCAGTAGTATAGGGGCGAACTATGGCTACACCTTC. Its protein is CASSIGANYGYTF.